Listed below are T cell receptor beta chains from one sample, sequenced in a study of T cells after yellow fever vaccination. TCRdb processed the 5' RACE reads anew with MiXCR; each CDR3 protein has one entry. There are 80,000 to 100,000 distinct CDR3 sequences in the sample; around 9.8% occur only once, and 16% lies in the top ten. Source: CD8+ T cells not binding an NS4B(214-222) dextramer, sorted from PBMCs, taken about 2 weeks after the first yellow fever vaccination. Source of these receptors: a man in his late teens or twenties who received the YFV17D yellow fever vaccine. The conserved cysteine and the conserved F or W are not part of the CDR3 here.

v_gene | CDR3aa
TRBV4-1 | ASSQVYSQETQY
TRBV20-1 | SAETGTSGGETQY
TRBV4-3 | ASSQDSVYYNSPLH
TRBV5-1 | ASSLAQVGPNYGYT
TRBV9 | ASSLYTGELF
TRBV7-9 | ASSLGGQGVDEQF
TRBV6-1 | ATPGQIYNNEQF
TRBV12-3/TRBV12-4 | ASSKRDRDSNQPQH
TRBV6-5 | ASSYPSPGTDTQY
TRBV7-4 | ASSLVAGARSYNEQF
TRBV12-3/TRBV12-4 | ASLQGANAEAF
TRBV7-9 | ASSLVGGGAYEQY
TRBV6-5 | ASSPRETATANYGYT
TRBV15 | ATSRDLGTAYEQY
TRBV20-1 | SVRDPGTGVRPDTQY
TRBV11-2 | ASRGTGYYEQY
TRBV20-1 | SAREWTGSTGELF
TRBV21-1 | ASSNKVGEAF
TRBV30 | AWRWGTYEQY
TRBV2 | ASSPGGRGEKLF
TRBV6-5 | ASRYTTGSRYEQY
TRBV28 | ASSSTDLYGYT
TRBV6-5 | ASSYSIGGSYGYT
TRBV7-6 | ASSLVGSWETQY
TRBV4-1 | ASSPLASNTGELF
TRBV7-2 | ASSPGVIPYNEQF
TRBV12-3/TRBV12-4 | ASSLTLFYGYT
TRBV5-8 | ASSDRDRGPRNTEAF
TRBV29-1 | SVKDSSSYNEQF
TRBV4-3 | ASSQGTVWGGEQF